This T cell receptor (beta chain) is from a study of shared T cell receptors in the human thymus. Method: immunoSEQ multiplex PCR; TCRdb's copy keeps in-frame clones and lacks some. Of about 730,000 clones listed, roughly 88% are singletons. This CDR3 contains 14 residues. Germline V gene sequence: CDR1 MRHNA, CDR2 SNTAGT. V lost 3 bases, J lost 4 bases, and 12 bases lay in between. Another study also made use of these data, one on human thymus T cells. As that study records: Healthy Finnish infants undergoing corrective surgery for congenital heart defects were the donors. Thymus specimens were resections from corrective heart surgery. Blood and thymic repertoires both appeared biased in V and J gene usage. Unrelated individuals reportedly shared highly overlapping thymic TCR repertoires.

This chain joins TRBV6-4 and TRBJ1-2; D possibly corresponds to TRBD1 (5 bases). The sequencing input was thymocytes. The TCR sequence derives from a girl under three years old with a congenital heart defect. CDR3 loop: CASSENRTSYGYTF. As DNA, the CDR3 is TGTGCCAGCAGTGAGAACAGGACCTCCTATGGCTACACCTTC.